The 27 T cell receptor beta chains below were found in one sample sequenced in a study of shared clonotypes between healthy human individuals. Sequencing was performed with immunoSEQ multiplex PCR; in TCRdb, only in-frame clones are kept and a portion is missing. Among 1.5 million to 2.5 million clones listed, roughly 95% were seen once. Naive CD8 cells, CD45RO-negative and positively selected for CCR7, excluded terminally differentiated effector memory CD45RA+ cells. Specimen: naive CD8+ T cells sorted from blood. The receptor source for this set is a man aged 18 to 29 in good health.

The chain's CDR3 is CASSLMAGNTEAFF. CDR3 coding DNA: TGTGCCAGCAGTCTAATGGCAGGGAACACTGAAGCTTTCTTT. The rearrangement uses TRBV27 and TRBJ1-1; no reliable D call. The V gene's germline CDR1 is MNHEY and CDR2 SMNVEV (reference sequence). The V end lost 5 bases, the J end lost 1 base, and 11 bases lay between the germline ends. This CDR3 is built from 14 residues.

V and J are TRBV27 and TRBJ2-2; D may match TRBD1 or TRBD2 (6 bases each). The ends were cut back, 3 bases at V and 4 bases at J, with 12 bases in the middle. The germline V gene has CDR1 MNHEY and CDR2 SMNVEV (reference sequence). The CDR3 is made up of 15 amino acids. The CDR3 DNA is TGTGCCAGCAGTTTGCTCGGGGGCGTCACCGGGGAGCTGTTTTTT. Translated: CASSLLGGVTGELFF.

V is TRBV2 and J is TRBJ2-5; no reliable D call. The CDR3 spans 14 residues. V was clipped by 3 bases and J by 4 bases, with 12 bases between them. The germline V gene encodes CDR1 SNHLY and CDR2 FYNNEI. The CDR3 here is CASSEASMGETQYF. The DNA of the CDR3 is TGTGCCAGCAGTGAGGCCTCGATGGGAGAGACCCAGTACTTC.

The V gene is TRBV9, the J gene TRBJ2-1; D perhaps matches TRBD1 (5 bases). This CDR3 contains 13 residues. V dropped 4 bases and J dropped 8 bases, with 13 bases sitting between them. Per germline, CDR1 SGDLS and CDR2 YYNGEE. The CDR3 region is CASSPGHDDEQFF. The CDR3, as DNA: TGTGCCAGCAGCCCCGGACATGACGATGAGCAGTTCTTC.

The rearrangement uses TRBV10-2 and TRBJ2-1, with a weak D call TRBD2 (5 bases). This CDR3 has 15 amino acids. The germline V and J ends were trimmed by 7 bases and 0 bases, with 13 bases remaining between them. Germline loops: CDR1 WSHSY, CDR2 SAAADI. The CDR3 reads CASNPTNPSYNEQFF. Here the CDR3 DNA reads TGCGCCAGCAACCCGACTAACCCCTCCTACAATGAGCAGTTCTTC.

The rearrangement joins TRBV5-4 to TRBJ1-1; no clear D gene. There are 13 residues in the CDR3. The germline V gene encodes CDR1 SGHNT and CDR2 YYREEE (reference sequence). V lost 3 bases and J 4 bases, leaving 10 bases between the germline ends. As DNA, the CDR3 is TGTGCCAGCAGCTCAGTCCCAAGCACTGAAGCTTTCTTT. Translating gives CASSSVPSTEAFF.

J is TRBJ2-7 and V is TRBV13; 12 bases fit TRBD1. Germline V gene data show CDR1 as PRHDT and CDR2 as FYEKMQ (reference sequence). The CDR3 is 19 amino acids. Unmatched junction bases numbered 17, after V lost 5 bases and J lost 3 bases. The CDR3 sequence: CASSIHAPGQGASYYEQYF. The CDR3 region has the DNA TGTGCCAGCAGCATCCATGCCCCGGGACAGGGGGCGTCTTACTACGAGCAGTACTTC. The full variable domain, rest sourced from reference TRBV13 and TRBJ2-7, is AAGVIQSPRHLIKEKRETATLKCYPIPRHDTVYWYQQGPGQDPQFLISFYEKMQSDKGSIPDRFSAQQFSDYHSELNMSSLELGDSALYFCASSIHAPGQGASYYEQYFGPGTRLTVT.

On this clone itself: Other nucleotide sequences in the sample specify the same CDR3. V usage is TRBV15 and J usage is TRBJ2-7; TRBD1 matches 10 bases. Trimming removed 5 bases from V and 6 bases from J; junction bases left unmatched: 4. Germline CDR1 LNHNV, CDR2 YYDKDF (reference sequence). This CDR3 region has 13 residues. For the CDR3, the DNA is TGTGCCACCAGCTCCCGGACAGGGGGCGAGCAGTACTTC. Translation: CATSSRTGGEQYF.

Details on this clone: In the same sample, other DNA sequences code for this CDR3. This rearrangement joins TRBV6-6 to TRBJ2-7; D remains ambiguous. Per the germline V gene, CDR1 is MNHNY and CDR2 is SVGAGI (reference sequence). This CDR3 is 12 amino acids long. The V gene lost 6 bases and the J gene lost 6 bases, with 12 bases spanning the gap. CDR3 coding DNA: TGTGCCAGCAGCCTAGACCGGGCCGAGCAGTACTTC. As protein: CASSLDRAEQYF.

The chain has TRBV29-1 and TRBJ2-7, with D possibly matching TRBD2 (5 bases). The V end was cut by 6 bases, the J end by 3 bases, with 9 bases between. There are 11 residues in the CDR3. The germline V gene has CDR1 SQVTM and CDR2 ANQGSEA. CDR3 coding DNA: TGCAGCGTGCGGGTGGGCTACGAGCAGTACTTC. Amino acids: CSVRVGYEQYF.

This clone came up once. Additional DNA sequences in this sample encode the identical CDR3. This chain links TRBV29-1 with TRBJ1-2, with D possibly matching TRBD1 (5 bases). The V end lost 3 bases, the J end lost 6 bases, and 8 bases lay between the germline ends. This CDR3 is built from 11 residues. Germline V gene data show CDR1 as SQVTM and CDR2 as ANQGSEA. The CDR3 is CSVDTGDGYTF. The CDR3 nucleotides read TGCAGCGTTGACACGGGGGATGGCTACACCTTC.

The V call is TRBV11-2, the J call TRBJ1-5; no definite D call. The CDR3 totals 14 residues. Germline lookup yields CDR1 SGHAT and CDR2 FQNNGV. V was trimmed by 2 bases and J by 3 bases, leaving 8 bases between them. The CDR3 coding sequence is TGTGCCAGCAGCTTACGAGATAACAATCAGCCCCAGCATTTT. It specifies CASSLRDNNQPQHF.

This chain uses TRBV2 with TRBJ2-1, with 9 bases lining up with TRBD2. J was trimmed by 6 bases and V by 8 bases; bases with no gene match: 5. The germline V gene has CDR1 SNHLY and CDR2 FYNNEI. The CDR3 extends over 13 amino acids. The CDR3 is CASHAGGGNEQFF. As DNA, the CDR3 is TGTGCCAGCCACGCGGGAGGGGGCAATGAGCAGTTCTTC.

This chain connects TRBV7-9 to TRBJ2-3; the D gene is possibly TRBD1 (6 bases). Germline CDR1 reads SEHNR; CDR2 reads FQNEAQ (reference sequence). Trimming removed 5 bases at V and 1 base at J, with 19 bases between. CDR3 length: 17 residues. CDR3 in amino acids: CASSPPSVGTRTDTQYF. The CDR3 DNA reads TGTGCCAGCAGCCCGCCCAGCGTGGGGACACGCACAGATACGCAGTATTTT. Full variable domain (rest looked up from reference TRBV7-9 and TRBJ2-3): DTGVSQNPRHKITKRGQNVTFRCDPISEHNRLYWYRQTLGQGPEFLTYFQNEAQLEKSRLLSDRFSAERPKGSFSTLEIQRTEQGDSAMYLCASSPPSVGTRTDTQYFGPGTRLTVL.

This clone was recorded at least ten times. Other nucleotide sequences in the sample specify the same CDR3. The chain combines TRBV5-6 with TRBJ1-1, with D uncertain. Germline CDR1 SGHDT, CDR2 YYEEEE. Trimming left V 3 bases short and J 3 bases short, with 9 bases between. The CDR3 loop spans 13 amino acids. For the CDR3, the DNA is TGTGCCAGCAGCTCATCTTGGGACACTGAAGCTTTCTTT. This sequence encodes CASSSSWDTEAFF.

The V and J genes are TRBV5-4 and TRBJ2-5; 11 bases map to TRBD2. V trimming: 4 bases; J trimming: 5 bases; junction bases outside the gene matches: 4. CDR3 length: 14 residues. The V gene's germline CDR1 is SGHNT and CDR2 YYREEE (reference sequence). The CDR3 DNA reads TGTGCCAGCAGCGTAGCGGGGGGGCGGGAGACCCAGTACTTC. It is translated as CASSVAGGRETQYF.

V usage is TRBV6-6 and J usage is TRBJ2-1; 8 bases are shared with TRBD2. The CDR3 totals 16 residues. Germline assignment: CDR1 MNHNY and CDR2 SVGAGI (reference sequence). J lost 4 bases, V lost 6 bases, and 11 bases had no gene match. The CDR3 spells CASSSLGGGPYNEQFF. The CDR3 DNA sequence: TGTGCCAGCAGCTCCCTCGGGGGGGGCCCTTACAATGAGCAGTTCTTC.

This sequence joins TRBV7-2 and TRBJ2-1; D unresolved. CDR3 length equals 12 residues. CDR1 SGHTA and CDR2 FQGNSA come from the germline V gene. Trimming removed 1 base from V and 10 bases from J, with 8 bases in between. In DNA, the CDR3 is TGTGCCAGCAGCTTAGGGCTAGTGGAGCAGTTCTTC. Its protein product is CASSLGLVEQFF.

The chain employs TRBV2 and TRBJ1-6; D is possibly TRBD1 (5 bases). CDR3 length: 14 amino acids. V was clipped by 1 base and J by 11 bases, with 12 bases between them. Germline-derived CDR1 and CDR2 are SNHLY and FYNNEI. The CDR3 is CASSEGQGVAPLHF. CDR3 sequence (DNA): TGTGCCAGCAGTGAAGGGCAGGGAGTGGCACCCCTCCACTTT.

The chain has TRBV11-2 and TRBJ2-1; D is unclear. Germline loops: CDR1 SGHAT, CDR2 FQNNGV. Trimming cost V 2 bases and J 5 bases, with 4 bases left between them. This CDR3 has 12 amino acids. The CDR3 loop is CASSLKHNEQFF. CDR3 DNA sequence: TGTGCCAGCAGCTTAAAACACAATGAGCAGTTCTTC.

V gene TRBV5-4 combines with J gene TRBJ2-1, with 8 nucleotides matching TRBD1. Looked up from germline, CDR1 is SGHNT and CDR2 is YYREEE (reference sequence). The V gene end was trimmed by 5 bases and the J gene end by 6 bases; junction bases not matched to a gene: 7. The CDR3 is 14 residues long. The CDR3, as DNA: TGTGCCAGCAGGACCGGGACAGGTATCAATGAGCAGTTCTTC. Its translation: CASRTGTGINEQFF.

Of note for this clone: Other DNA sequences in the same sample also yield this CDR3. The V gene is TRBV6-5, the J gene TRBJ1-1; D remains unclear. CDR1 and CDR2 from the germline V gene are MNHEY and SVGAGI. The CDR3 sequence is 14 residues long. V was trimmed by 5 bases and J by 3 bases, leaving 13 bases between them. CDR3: CASSPGGEDTEAFF. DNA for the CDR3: TGTGCCAGCAGTCCCGGCGGGGAGGACACTGAAGCTTTCTTT.

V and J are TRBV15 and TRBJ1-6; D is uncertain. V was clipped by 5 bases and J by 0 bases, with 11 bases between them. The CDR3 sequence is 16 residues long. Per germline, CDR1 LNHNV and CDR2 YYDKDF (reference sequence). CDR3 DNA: TGTGCCACCAGCGGATCCATAAGCTCCTATAATTCACCCCTCCACTTT. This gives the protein CATSGSISSYNSPLHF.

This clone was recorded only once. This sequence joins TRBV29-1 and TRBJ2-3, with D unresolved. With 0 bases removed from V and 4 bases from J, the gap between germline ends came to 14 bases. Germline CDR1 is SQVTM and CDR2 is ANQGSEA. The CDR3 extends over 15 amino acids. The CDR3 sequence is CSVEDTVPPPDTQYF. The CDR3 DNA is TGCAGCGTTGAAGATACGGTCCCTCCACCAGATACGCAGTATTTT.

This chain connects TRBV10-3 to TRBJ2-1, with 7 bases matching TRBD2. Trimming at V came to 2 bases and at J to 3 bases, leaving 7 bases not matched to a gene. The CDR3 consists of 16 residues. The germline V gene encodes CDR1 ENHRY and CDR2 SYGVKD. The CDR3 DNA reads TGTGCCATCAGTGAGGGCGGGAGTTTCGGCTACAATGAGCAGTTCTTC. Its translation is CAISEGGSFGYNEQFF.

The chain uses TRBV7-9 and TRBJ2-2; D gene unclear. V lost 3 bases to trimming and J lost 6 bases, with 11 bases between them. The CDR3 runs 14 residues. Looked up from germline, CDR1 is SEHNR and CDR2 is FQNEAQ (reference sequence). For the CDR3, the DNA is TGTGCCAGCAGCTTGTCGAACGGCCCCGGGGAGCTGTTTTTT. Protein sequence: CASSLSNGPGELFF.

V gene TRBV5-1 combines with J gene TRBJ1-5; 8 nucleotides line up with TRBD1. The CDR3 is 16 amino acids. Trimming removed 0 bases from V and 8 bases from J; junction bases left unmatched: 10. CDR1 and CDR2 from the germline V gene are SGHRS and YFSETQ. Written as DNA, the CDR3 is TGCGCCAGCAGCTTGGACCCCTCCAGGGGGCTGAAGCCCCAGCATTTT. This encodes CASSLDPSRGLKPQHF.